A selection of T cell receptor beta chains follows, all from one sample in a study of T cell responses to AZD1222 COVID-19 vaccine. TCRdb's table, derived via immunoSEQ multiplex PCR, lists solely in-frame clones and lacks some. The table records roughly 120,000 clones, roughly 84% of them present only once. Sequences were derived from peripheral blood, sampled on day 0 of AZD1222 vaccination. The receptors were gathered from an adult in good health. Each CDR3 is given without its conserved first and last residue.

SVEDSSATNEKLF	TRBV29-1
ASSVAGHVEETQY	TRBV9
ASSSGGTSGISSYNEQF	TRBV5-1
ASKSVDRGGNQPQH	TRBV19
ASSQGGQIAETQY	TRBV4-2
SVGSGTANEKLF	TRBV29-1
ASSQVDGELF	TRBV3-1/TRBV3-2
ASSEALGSMNTEAF	TRBV6-1
ASSLQGFQPQH	TRBV19
ASSQGRYNEQF	TRBV3-1/TRBV3-2
ATRQGTEAF	TRBV24-1
SGTGWVTEAF	TRBV29-1
ASSYSSGMNTEAF	TRBV6-5
ASSIGLLPSYNEQF	TRBV5-4
ASSFQDSDEQF	TRBV9
ASSQDLTSSTDTQY	TRBV3-1/TRBV3-2
ASSSRAIRVRNEQF	TRBV28
ASSPQVSGELF	TRBV7-9
ASSEGTGARGYT	TRBV9
ASSQDWRDNQPQH	TRBV4-2
ASSLFDSYEQY	TRBV28
ASSKGGGYGYT	TRBV7-3
ASSSVSGLYEQY	TRBV28
SAGQGNTEAF	TRBV29-1
ASSLAGQGVNEQF	TRBV5-1
ASKAELGTDTQY	TRBV2
ASSQGAGAQETQY	TRBV4-1
ASSYSSARDEQY	TRBV6-5
ASSPTGGRGYNEQF	TRBV7-9
ASSFVGNEQF	TRBV5-1
AISEQDPRGNTIY	TRBV10-3
ASTIGGTEAF	TRBV12-3/TRBV12-4
ASSIATGYGYT	TRBV19
ASSFDYEQY	TRBV12-3/TRBV12-4
ASSLSSQETQY	TRBV2
ASSKTAPQLVSAETQY	TRBV19
ARTLQLNEKLF	TRBV7-5
ASSLNGAGGLNGYT	TRBV7-3
ASRRTSGSSLEQF	TRBV19
ASSGSRTGEGYT	TRBV7-3
SAVLGYEAF	TRBV20-1
ASSQDLTRTRRF	TRBV3-1/TRBV3-2
ASSVEGLSTDTQY	TRBV9
ASSSTGVETQY	TRBV7-7
ASSKRTSGYT	TRBV21-1
ASSAGLAGVEQF	TRBV28
ASSFTSGGVADTQY	TRBV5-5
ASSPGYGSGNTIY	TRBV7-3
ASSYLVTEAF	TRBV6-1
ASSAQGTYRAGNTIY	TRBV7-2
ASSPQRAYEQY	TRBV12-3/TRBV12-4
SVRLAGLTDTQY	TRBV29-1